These 13 T cell receptor beta chains originate from one sample sequenced in a study of vaccination effects on CD4 cells after COVID-19. Isolating CD4+ T cells followed around nine days of culture. The participants, recipients of two vaccine doses, got either BNT162b2 or mRNA-1273. No cognate antigen is known for these TCRs. Some clones are missing from TCRdb's copy, which holds only in-frame ones; the method was immunoSEQ multiplex PCR. Here the sample spans 72,000 or so clones, roughly 81% being singletons. Sequencing was performed on CD4+ T cells from PBMCs cultured without peptide, taken after COVID-19 vaccination. These receptors were collected from a human donor who received a COVID-19 vaccine.

J is TRBJ2-1 and V is TRBV15, with 9 bases fitting TRBD1. The CDR3 is 14 residues long. After removal of 3 bases from V and 6 bases from J, the junction contained 3 bases not matched to a gene. Germline assignment: CDR1 LNHNV and CDR2 YYDKDF (reference sequence). The CDR3, as DNA: TGTGCCACCAGCAGGGGACAGGGAGGCAATGAGCAGTTCTTC. As protein: CATSRGQGGNEQFF.

The rearrangement joins TRBV2 to TRBJ1-6; the D gene is possibly TRBD1 (5 bases). V was clipped by 6 bases and J by 7 bases, with 16 bases between them. The CDR3 extends over 15 amino acids. Germline CDR1 reads SNHLY; CDR2 reads FYNNEI. CDR3 coding DNA: TGTGCCAGCAGGGTAACAGGCCAAGACAATTCACCCCTCCACTTT. It codes for CASRVTGQDNSPLHF.

The chain joins TRBV7-2 to TRBJ2-3, with TRBD2 matching 8 bases. The CDR3 is 15 residues long. V lost 5 bases to trimming and J lost 4 bases; unmatched junction nucleotides: 8. Germline assignment: CDR1 SGHTA and CDR2 FQGNSA. The CDR3 region is CASSRSGDRADTQYF. The CDR3, as DNA: TGTGCCAGCAGCCGTAGCGGGGATCGGGCAGATACGCAGTATTTT.

The V gene is TRBV18, the J gene TRBJ2-7; 10 nucleotides align to TRBD1. The CDR3 spans 14 residues. Germline-derived CDR1 and CDR2 are KGHSH and LQKENI. V lost 3 bases and J lost 7; bases outside the gene matches: 6. The CDR3 sequence is CASSPIGTGDEQYV. The CDR3 DNA reads as TGTGCCAGCTCACCGATAGGGACAGGGGATGAGCAGTACGTC.

The chain uses TRBV30 and TRBJ1-4; TRBD1 is a possible D gene (5 bases). CDR1 is GTSNPN and CDR2 is SVGIG in the germline V gene (reference sequence). This CDR3 is 16 amino acids long. The V and J ends lost 1 base and 2 bases respectively, with 14 bases between them. CDR3 in amino acids: CAWSEEWGVTNEKLFF. The CDR3 DNA sequence: TGTGCCTGGAGTGAGGAGTGGGGGGTGACTAATGAAAAACTGTTTTTT.

The CDR3 loop reads CASSRDTNYGYTF. CDR3 nucleotide sequence: TGTGCCAGCAGTAGAGACACGAACTATGGCTACACCTTC. The chain carries TRBV2 and TRBJ1-2; D not resolved. V was cut by 5 bases and J by 2 bases, with 9 bases left in between. The CDR3 sequence is 13 residues long. Germline V gene data show CDR1 as SNHLY and CDR2 as FYNNEI.

Concerning this clone: One end of the junction is discordant with germline, which a read error may explain. The V gene is TRBV5-1, the J gene TRBJ2-5; D not certain. Germline-derived CDR1 and CDR2 are SGHRS and YFSETQ. The CDR3 has 16 amino acids. The CDR3 DNA follows: TGCGCCAGCAGCTCCCAGGCTGGGTCAGCTCAAGGGACCCAGTACTTC. The encoded protein is CASSSQAGSAQGTQYF.

This chain uses TRBV10-3 with TRBJ2-6; 7 bases line up with TRBD1. The germline V gene encodes CDR1 ENHRY and CDR2 SYGVKD. Germline trimming cut 2 bases from V and 3 bases from J; bases unmatched to any gene: 7. The CDR3 has 17 residues. The CDR3 bases are TGTGCCATCAGTGAGCCGACAGGGCTGGTTGGGGCCAACGTCCTGACTTTC. Translation: CAISEPTGLVGANVLTF.

This clone was picked up a small number of times. V and J are TRBV15 and TRBJ2-7, with 9 bases matching TRBD2. This CDR3 has 18 amino acids. Germline V CDR1 and CDR2: LNHNV, YYDKDF (reference sequence). V was pared by 3 bases and J by 3 bases, with 15 bases of the junction left unmatched. The CDR3 here is CATSSRPGLAWGFYEQYV. CDR3 coding DNA: TGTGCCACCAGCAGTAGGCCGGGACTAGCATGGGGATTCTACGAGCAGTACGTC.

The genes are TRBV7-9 and TRBJ2-3; 7 bases line up with TRBD2. From germline, CDR1 is SEHNR and CDR2 FQNEAQ (reference sequence). Germline trimming cut 4 bases from V and 5 bases from J; bases unmatched to any gene: 0. CDR3 size: 12 residues. CDR3 residues: CASSSGGDTQYF. CDR3 coding DNA: TGTGCCAGCAGCTCGGGGGGAGATACGCAGTATTTT.

J is TRBJ1-1 and V is TRBV6-5; a weak D match, TRBD1 (6 bases). V lost 2 bases, J lost 4 bases, and 14 bases lay in between. CDR1 MNHEY and CDR2 SVGAGI come from the germline V gene. The CDR3 has 15 residues. In DNA, the CDR3 is TGTGCCAGCAGTTACGGTCAGGGGCCGGTCACTGAAGCTTTCTTT. Its translation is CASSYGQGPVTEAFF.

V and J are TRBV10-1 and TRBJ2-1, with 15 bases identical to TRBD2. V dropped 9 bases and J dropped 7; count of bases not matched to a gene: 25. The CDR3 is made up of 21 amino acids. CDR1 and CDR2 from the germline V gene are WNHNN and SYGVQD (reference sequence). The CDR3 nucleotides are TGCGCCAGAACTCGACATGCCCCGGGGACTAGCGGGGGGCCCCCTTCTAATGAGCAGTTCTTC. Translation gives CARTRHAPGTSGGPPSNEQFF.

For the CDR3, the DNA is TGTGCCAGCAGTGACGGGGGGGCGGCAAAGACCCAGTACTTC. It yields the protein CASSDGGAAKTQYF. This chain joins TRBV2 and TRBJ2-5; 8 bases fit TRBD2. V was pared by 3 bases and J by 6 bases, with 6 bases of the junction left unmatched. CDR1 is SNHLY and CDR2 is FYNNEI in the germline V gene. This CDR3 comprises 14 residues.